This section outlines one TCR beta chain sequence together with its context. This sample was included in a study of control samples from healthy donors and cancer patients. TCRdb's table, derived via immunoSEQ multiplex PCR, lists solely in-frame clones and lacks some. This sample yields 15,000 to 19,000 clones, of which 87% are seen a single time; 11% belongs to the top ten. This CDR3 region has 15 residues. The germline V gene encodes CDR1 KGHSH and CDR2 LQKENI. V shed 2 bases and J shed 0 bases, with 8 bases lying between them. The sequenced material came from PBMCs. The chain combines TRBV18 with TRBJ1-3; D is undetermined. The source of this sequence is a woman in her seventies with colorectal cancer. The CDR3 DNA reads as TGTGCCAGCTCACCAAAACAGAGCTCTGGAAACACCATATATTTT. The encoded protein is CASSPKQSSGNTIYF.